This T cell receptor (beta chain) emerged from a study of shared clonotypes between healthy human individuals. Sequencing was performed with immunoSEQ multiplex PCR; in TCRdb, only in-frame clones are kept and a portion is missing. Among around 1,100,000 clones listed, 60% to 85% were seen once. Study-wide findings and caveats: Estimated clonotype richness was generally higher in naive than memory subsets.

A note on this clone: The antigen is not known.

Germline CDR1 reads SGHRS; CDR2 reads YFSETQ. V lost 9 bases and J 2 bases, leaving 13 bases between the germline ends. The CDR3 runs 13 residues. Negatively enriched CD4+ T cells were divided by CD45RA into naive and memory. Sequencing was carried out using memory CD4+ T cells from PBMCs. This sample's subset: CD45RA-negative fraction. This TCR derives from a man between 18 and 35 years old in good health. Some clones in this sample may be carry-over from other donors' samples. The V gene is TRBV5-1, the J gene TRBJ2-3, with D possibly matching TRBD1 (6 bases). The CDR3 DNA is TGCGCCACCAACACAGGGCTCACAGATACGCAGTATTTT. This codes for CATNTGLTDTQYF.